This T cell receptor (beta chain) was observed in a study of blood T cell repertoires in COVID-19 (dated by TCRdb to the early 2020s). At the level of the whole study: Collaborator samples came from the United States, Italy and Spain and covered acute and convalescent phases of COVID-19. The prospective study material was composed of cDNA or gDNA derived from T cells, B-cell-depleted T cells, or PBMCs. Subjects who had been exposed to COVID-19, were actively infected with it, or had recovered from it provided the deeply sampled blood TCRbeta repertoires that made up the dataset. The repertoires were made available in a free public database intended to serve as a resource for research on the immune response to SARS-CoV-2. Samples came from the ongoing ImmuneRACE study (first 160 participants) plus 1,254 subjects from 6 global collaborators. A de-identified subject ID, COVID-19 status, age in years and sex were almost always included in the sample metadata. Where HLA class I and class II types were available, the types were taken from metadata supplied by the sample provider, not from assay-based typing.

TCRbeta CDR3 regions were amplified from genomic DNA by means of the immunoSEQ Assay, a bias-controlled multiplex PCR. As for the authors' bioinformatics: Within the assay, amplification of reference gene primers was used to estimate how many nucleated cells each sample contained. To quantify the absolute abundance of each unique TCRbeta CDR3 rearrangement, sequence reads were collapsed and filtered. For each sample, productive Simpson clonality was calculated by taking the square root of Simpson's diversity index across productive rearrangements. Sourced from immuneACCESS, this table was stored by TCRdb with only in-frame sequences that have V and J called. A share of the clones is absent; for the studies checked, an unresolved V gene accounts for under half, and the remainder has no known explanation. The DNA was the basis for D and trimming; V, J and clone size are from that table. The sample includes about 64,000 clones, with roughly four fifths observed a single time. The ten largest clones add up to more than 13% of the sample.

Overall study results and their limits: Clinical and demographic metadata were provided uncurated, with the amount varying by source and participant.

Each collaborating institution followed its own protocols to collect whole blood in K2EDTA tubes. For TCRbeta analysis, collaborators shipped samples in one of three forms: frozen whole blood, isolated PBMCs, or DNA extracted from either of those sample types. Turning to this clone: The antigen this receptor binds is unknown. Base qualities are not provided; no much larger clone lies one nucleotide away.

The CDR3 spans 15 residues, from the cysteine through the phenylalanine. Kept here is only the CDR3 DNA, which spans 45 bases and is read in frame from base 1. Per the germline V gene, SGHTA is the CDR1 and FQGNSA is the CDR2. Clipping removes 6 bases from V and 0 bases from J, with 6 as the unmatched junction base count. This receptor was identified in an elderly man with acute or convalescent COVID-19. The chain uses TRBV7-2 and TRBJ2-7, and 9 bases in between align with TRBD2. Sequenced input: peripheral blood. This receptor carries the CDR3 CASRRAGGSSYEQYF. DNA sequence: TGTGCCAGCAGAAGAGCGGGGGGTAGCTCCTACGAGCAGTACTTC.